Each of the 8 T cell receptor beta chains below was sequenced from the same sample in a study of blood T cell repertoires in COVID-19 (TCRdb year 2020). Receptor libraries were prepared by the immunoSEQ multiplex PCR assay. What TCRdb holds here is the immuneACCESS table cut down to in-frame rearrangements. Part of the clones is not present; checked against another copy, under half of the missing clones reflect an unresolved V gene, and the others are unexplained. The sample profile shows 200,000 to 250,000 clones; less than 85% of them were found once. The ten largest account for 4.5% to 7% of the sample. Sequenced: peripheral blood. These receptors were taken from a woman in her 70s with acute or convalescent COVID-19.

This clone showed up just once. This chain connects TRBV9 to TRBJ2-7, with a tentative D call TRBD2 (6 bases). This CDR3 contains 15 residues. V was cut by 4 bases and J by 3 bases, with 17 bases left in between. Germline CDR1 SGDLS, CDR2 YYNGEE. The CDR3 sequence: CASSPRAGTRYEQYF. CDR3 bases: TGTGCCAGCAGCCCAAGGGCGGGGACCCGCTACGAGCAGTACTTC.

The V and J genes are TRBV19 and TRBJ2-3, with a weak D call TRBD2 (5 bases). V was clipped by 4 bases and J by 1 base, with 9 bases between them. The CDR3 extends over 14 amino acids. Germline V gives CDR1 LNHDA, CDR2 SQIVND (reference sequence). DNA of the CDR3: TGTGCCAGTAGTAACGTGCGGGGCACAGATACGCAGTATTTT. Protein sequence: CASSNVRGTDTQYF.

This clone was seen once. The chain links TRBV5-1 to TRBJ1-1; 8 bases are a match to TRBD1. V shed 6 bases, J shed 1 base, and the junction held 8 bases outside the gene matches. CDR1 and CDR2 (germline): SGHRS, YFSETQ. The CDR3 length is 15 residues. The CDR3 region is CASTSGGTGNTEAFF. CDR3 sequence (DNA): TGCGCCAGCACATCTGGCGGGACAGGGAACACTGAAGCTTTCTTT.

The gene calls are TRBV9 and TRBJ2-3; TRBD1 matches 8 bases. This CDR3 has 18 residues. Germline CDR1 SGDLS, CDR2 YYNGEE. The trim removed 4 bases at V and 2 bases at J, leaving 15 bases unmatched. The CDR3 here is CASSPEGAGGLYTDTQYF. The CDR3 coding sequence is TGTGCCAGCAGCCCGGAGGGAGCAGGGGGCCTATACACAGATACGCAGTATTTT.

The V gene is TRBV9, the J gene TRBJ1-1; D unresolved. CDR1 is SGDLS and CDR2 is YYNGEE in the germline V gene. This CDR3 contains 15 residues. The V end lost 3 bases, the J end lost 4 bases, and 16 bases lay between the germline ends. CDR3 amino acids: CASSAGNEAVTEAFF. The DNA for the CDR3 is TGTGCCAGCAGCGCCGGAAATGAGGCAGTCACTGAAGCTTTCTTT.

The CDR3 region is CASSLSGRSYNSPLHF. CDR3 nucleotide sequence: TGTGCCAGCAGCTTATCAGGGCGCTCCTATAATTCACCCCTCCACTTT. This chain links TRBV11-2 with TRBJ1-6; TRBD1 might be the D (5 bases). Per germline, CDR1 SGHAT and CDR2 FQNNGV. The ends were cut back, 2 bases at V and 0 bases at J, with 8 bases in the middle. CDR3 length equals 16 residues.

The V gene is TRBV4-1, the J gene TRBJ2-2; possibly TRBD2 for D (6 bases). Germline V gives CDR1 MGHRA, CDR2 YSYEKL. V was shortened by 1 base and J by 0 bases, with 12 bases between the two germline ends. This CDR3 spans 17 amino acids. As DNA, the CDR3 is TGCGCCAGCAGCCAAGTGCGGGGCTCCGCGAACACCGGGGAGCTGTTTTTT. It specifies CASSQVRGSANTGELFF.

The V gene is TRBV3-1 (or the pseudogene TRBV3-2), the J gene TRBJ2-7; TRBD2 might be the D (5 bases). CDR3 length: 16 residues. V gave up 4 bases and J gave up 1 base, with 17 bases separating them. CDR1 LGHDT and CDR2 YNNKEL come from the germline V gene (reference sequence). CDR3 loop: CASSPPQAAISYEQYF. CDR3 DNA sequence: TGTGCCAGCAGCCCCCCTCAAGCGGCGATTTCCTACGAGCAGTACTTC.